This TCR beta chain derives from a study of blood T cell repertoires in COVID-19. Study-level information: Nucleic acid was either cDNA or gDNA, and it came from T cells, B-cell-depleted T cells, or PBMCs.

Germline CDR1 and CDR2: LGHDT and YNNKEL (reference sequence). Germline trimming cut 1 base from V and 3 bases from J; bases unmatched to any gene: 7. The length of the CDR3 is 16 residues. Sequenced by immunoSEQ multiplex PCR; TCRdb stores in-frame clones only, minus some. Of approximately 70,000 clones detected, approximately 85% appear once; the ten largest clones hold roughly a third. Sequencing was carried out using peripheral blood. The source is a woman older than 75 with active or convalescent COVID-19. The rearrangement links TRBV3-1 (or the pseudogene TRBV3-2) to TRBJ2-3; TRBD1 aligns across 7 bases. The CDR3 sequence: CASSQGWDSRTDTQYF. CDR3 sequence (DNA): TGTGCCAGCAGCCAAGGCTGGGACAGTAGGACAGATACGCAGTATTTT.